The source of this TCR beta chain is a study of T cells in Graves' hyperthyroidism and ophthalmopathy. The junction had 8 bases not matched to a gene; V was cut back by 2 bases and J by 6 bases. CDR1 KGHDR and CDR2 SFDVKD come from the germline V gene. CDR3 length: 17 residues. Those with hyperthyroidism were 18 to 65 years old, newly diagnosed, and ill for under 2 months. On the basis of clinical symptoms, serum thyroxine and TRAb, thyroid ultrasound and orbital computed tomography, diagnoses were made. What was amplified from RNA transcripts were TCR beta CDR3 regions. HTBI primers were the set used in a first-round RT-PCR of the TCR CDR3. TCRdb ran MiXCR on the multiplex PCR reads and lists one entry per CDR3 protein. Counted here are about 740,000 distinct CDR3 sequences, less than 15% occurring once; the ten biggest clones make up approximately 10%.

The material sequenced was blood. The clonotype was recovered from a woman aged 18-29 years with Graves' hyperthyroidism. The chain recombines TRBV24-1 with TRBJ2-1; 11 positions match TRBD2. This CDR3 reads CATSDSDSGRVGNEQFF. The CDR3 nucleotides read TGTGCCACCAGTGATTCGGATAGCGGGAGGGTGGGCAATGAGCAGTTCTTC.